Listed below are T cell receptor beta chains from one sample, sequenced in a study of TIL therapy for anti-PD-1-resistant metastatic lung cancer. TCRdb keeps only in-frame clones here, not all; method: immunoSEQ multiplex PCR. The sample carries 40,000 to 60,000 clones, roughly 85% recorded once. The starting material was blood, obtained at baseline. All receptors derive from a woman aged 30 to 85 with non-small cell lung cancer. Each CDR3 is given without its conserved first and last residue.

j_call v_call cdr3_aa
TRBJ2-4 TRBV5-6 ASSPTGAKNIQY
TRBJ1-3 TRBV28 ASSPGTGTSGNTIY
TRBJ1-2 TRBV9 ASSVSLTGQGRGCT
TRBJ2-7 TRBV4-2 ASSQDLGVVYEQY
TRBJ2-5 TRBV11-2 ASSLLDSTGATQY
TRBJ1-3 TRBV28 ASSRPGDHSGNTIY
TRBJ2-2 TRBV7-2 ASSLYEGGELF
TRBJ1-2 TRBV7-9 ASLSVGGGYT
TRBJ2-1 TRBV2 ASSGTLETYNEQF
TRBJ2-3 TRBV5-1 ASSLAGTGGTDTQY
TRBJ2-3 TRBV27 ASSSTSGSSTDTQY
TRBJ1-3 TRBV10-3 AISDARTGGNTIY
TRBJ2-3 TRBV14 ASSQDPSDTQY
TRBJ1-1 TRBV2 ASQNYLNTEAF
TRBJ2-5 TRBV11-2 ASSYPGGTAEETQY
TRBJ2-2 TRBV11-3 ASSLSGTGELF
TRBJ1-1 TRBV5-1 ASSLDREAF
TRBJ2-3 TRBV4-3 ASSQGSLGSTDTQY
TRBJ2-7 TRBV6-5 ASVISDSVSYEQY
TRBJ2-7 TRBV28 ASSQRGTASYEQY
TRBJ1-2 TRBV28 ASSLRGSYGYT
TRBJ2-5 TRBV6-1 ASSASGSEETQY
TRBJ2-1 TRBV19 ATRVLAGGYNEQF
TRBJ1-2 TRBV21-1 ASRWGNYGYT
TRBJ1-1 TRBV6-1 ASSEASYTEAF
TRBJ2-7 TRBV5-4 ASSLQGGGYEQY
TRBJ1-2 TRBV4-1 ASSQEFETGSRGYT
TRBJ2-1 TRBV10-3 AISESMSGDEQF
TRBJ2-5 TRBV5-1 ASSWTSGRYQETQY
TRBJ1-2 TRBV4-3 ASSQDPDSVRGYT
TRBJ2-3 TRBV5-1 ASSLGGKGTDTQY
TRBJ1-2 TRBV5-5 ASTSLTLGVNYGYT
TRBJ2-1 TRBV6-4 ASSDEGTSGYNEQF
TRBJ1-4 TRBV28 ASSSGREKLF
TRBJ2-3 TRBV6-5 ASSYAYDRRTDTQY
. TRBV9 ASSDSGSHEQY
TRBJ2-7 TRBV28 ASSFPGQGAYEQY
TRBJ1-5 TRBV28 ASSFWDSQH
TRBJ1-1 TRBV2 ASRAGPQDNPNTEAF
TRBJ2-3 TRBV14 ASSLLAGVDTQY